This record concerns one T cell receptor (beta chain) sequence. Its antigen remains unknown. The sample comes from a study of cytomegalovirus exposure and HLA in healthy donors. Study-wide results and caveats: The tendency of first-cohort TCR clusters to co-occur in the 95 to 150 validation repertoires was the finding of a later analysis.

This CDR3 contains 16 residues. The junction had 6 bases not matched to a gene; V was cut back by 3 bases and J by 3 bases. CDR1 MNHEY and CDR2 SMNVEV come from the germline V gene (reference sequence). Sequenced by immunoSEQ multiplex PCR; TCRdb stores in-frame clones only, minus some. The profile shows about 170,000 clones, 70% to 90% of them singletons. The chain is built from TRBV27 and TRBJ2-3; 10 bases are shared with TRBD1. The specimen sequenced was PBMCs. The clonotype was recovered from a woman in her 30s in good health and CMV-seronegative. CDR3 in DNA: TGTGCCAGCAGTTTGTCTGGACAGGGGGTAACAGATACGCAGTATTTT. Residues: CASSLSGQGVTDTQYF.